This TCR beta chain was sequenced in a study of T cells in Graves' hyperthyroidism and ophthalmopathy. This clonotype occurred a few times. Its cognate antigen is unknown. Authors of the study amplified TCR beta CDR3 regions from RNA transcripts. With the HTBI primer set, the TCR CDR3 went through a first round of RT-PCR. MiXCR, applied by TCRdb to the multiplex PCR reads, yields one record per CDR3 protein. The sample lists some 650,000 distinct CDR3 sequences, more than 15% seen once, with around 3.3% in the top ten. Trimming removed 1 base from V and 3 bases from J, with 15 bases in between. Germline lookup yields CDR1 SQVTM and CDR2 ANQGSEA. The CDR3 consists of 15 residues. Study-wide findings and caveats: Ophthalmopathy and stable hyperthyroidism were separated by a 13 V-J model.

The sequence was obtained from a woman between 40 and 50 years old with Graves' ophthalmopathy. The specimen sequenced was blood. The chain couples TRBV29-1 to TRBJ1-1, with D unclear. The CDR3 DNA is TGCAGCGTTGAAGGTCTCCCTCATTCGGACACTGAAGCTTTCTTT. Translated, it gives CSVEGLPHSDTEAFF.